Included here is one T cell receptor beta chain sequence, with context. This entry is derived from a study of T cell responses to AZD1222 COVID-19 vaccine. The assay was immunoSEQ multiplex PCR, and TCRdb's table has in-frame clones only and misses some. Of more than 95,000 clones detected, 70% to 90% appear once; the ten largest clones hold approximately 3.5%. Sequencing used peripheral blood, obtained 28 days after the second AZD1222 dose. The receptor comes from an adult who received the AZD1222 COVID-19 vaccine.

CDR3 bases: TGTGCCAGCAGTTTGTTCCGGACAGAGGCTCCCCTTCAGCAGTTCTTC. Encoded protein: CASSLFRTEAPLQQFF. The rearrangement uses TRBV27 and TRBJ2-1; a weak D match, TRBD1 (6 bases). The CDR3 is made up of 16 amino acids. Trimming removed 3 bases from V and 11 bases from J, with 23 bases in between. The germline gives CDR1 MNHEY, CDR2 SMNVEV (reference sequence).